A single sample gave rise to the 10 T cell receptor beta chains below, sequenced in a study of T cell changes during pregnancy in multiple sclerosis. Here immunoSEQ multiplex PCR was the method, and the copy in TCRdb shows in-frame clones only, minus some. The profile shows 130,000 or so clones, 90% to 96% of them singletons. The sequencing used peripheral blood, collected after pregnancy. Source of these receptors: a female donor with multiple sclerosis, enrolled in a pregnancy study.

This clone showed up just once. The J gene is TRBJ1-1, the V gene TRBV25-1; 8 nucleotides line up with TRBD1. The V and J ends lost 4 bases and 6 bases, in that order; junction bases with no gene match: 7. The germline CDR1 and CDR2 sequences are MGHDK and SYGVNS. The CDR3 totals 14 residues. The CDR3 coding sequence is TGTGCCAGCAGTGGGGTAGGGGGACAGGCTGAAGCTTTCTTT. Translated, it gives CASSGVGGQAEAFF.

The V and J genes are TRBV6-5 and TRBJ1-5, with 7 bases aligning to TRBD1. This CDR3 has 15 amino acids. Germline V lookup: CDR1 MNHEY, CDR2 SVGAGI. Trimming removed 5 bases from V and 5 bases from J; junction bases left unmatched: 9. CDR3 residues: CASSTRGDSHQPQHF. The CDR3 coding sequence is TGTGCCAGCAGTACCAGGGGGGACAGTCATCAGCCCCAGCATTTT.

This chain links TRBV28 with TRBJ2-7; a possible D gene is TRBD1 (5 bases). With 5 bases removed from V and 2 bases from J, the gap between germline ends came to 10 bases. This CDR3 is 13 amino acids long. Germline V CDR1 and CDR2: MDHEN, SYDVKM. Here the CDR3 DNA reads TGTGCCAGCAGTGCGCTGGGGCCCTACGAGCAGTACTTC. Amino acid sequence: CASSALGPYEQYF.

The V call is TRBV7-2, the J call TRBJ2-2; D unresolved. Germline loops: CDR1 SGHTA, CDR2 FQGNSA. The CDR3 sequence is 14 residues long. V lost 5 bases and J 5 bases, leaving 12 bases between the germline ends. CDR3 nucleotides: TGTGCCAGCAGCCACGGCGTGGAGACCGGGGAGCTGTTTTTT. Protein: CASSHGVETGELFF.

V usage is TRBV9 and J usage is TRBJ2-5, with D tentatively TRBD2 (5 bases). In germline, CDR1 is SGDLS, CDR2 YYNGEE. The length of the CDR3 is 13 residues. Trimming pared 0 bases from V and 9 bases from J, leaving 12 bases between. CDR3 in DNA: TGTGCCAGCAGCGTAGATCGGGATGGAGCCCAGTACTTC. It specifies CASSVDRDGAQYF.

The rearrangement joins TRBV30 to TRBJ2-7; D may be TRBD2 (6 bases). This CDR3 comprises 16 residues. Trimming stripped 0 bases from V and 0 bases from J, with 15 bases between. Germline CDR1 and CDR2: GTSNPN and SVGIG (reference sequence). The CDR3 DNA follows: TGTGCCTGGAGTGTACCCACGGGGAGGAGCTCCTACGAGCAGTACTTC. Its protein product is CAWSVPTGRSSYEQYF. Supplemented by reference TRBV30 and TRBJ2-7, the full variable domain reads SQTIHQWPATLVQPVGSPLSLECTVEGTSNPNLYWYRQAAGRGLQLLFYSVGIGQISSEVPQNLSASRPQDRQFILSSKKLLLSDSGFYLCAWSVPTGRSSYEQYFGPGTRLTVT.

This chain joins TRBV27 and TRBJ2-7, with 7 bases fitting TRBD2. With 2 bases clipped from V and 2 bases from J, the junction kept 6 bases outside the gene matches. CDR1 MNHEY and CDR2 SMNVEV come from the germline V gene (reference sequence). The CDR3 has 15 residues. This CDR3 reads CASSLGSSGAYEQYF. The CDR3 region has the DNA TGTGCCAGCAGTTTAGGGTCTAGCGGCGCCTACGAGCAGTACTTC.

The gene calls are TRBV19 and TRBJ2-6; maybe TRBD1 (6 bases). The germline V gene encodes CDR1 LNHDA and CDR2 SQIVND (reference sequence). Trimming cost V 6 bases and J 0 bases, with 6 bases left between them. The CDR3 sequence is 14 residues long. CDR3 in DNA: TGTGCCAGTAGACAGGGCTCTGGGGCCAACGTCCTGACTTTC. Its translation is CASRQGSGANVLTF.

The chain is built from TRBV11-2 and TRBJ2-7, with 9 bases fitting TRBD2. Germline-derived CDR1 and CDR2 are SGHAT and FQNNGV. The CDR3 totals 15 residues. V was clipped by 4 bases and J by 6 bases; unmatched bases: 10. The CDR3 sequence is CASSSVTSGIGEQYF. The CDR3 coding sequence is TGTGCCAGCAGCTCCGTGACTAGCGGCATCGGCGAGCAGTACTTC.

The gene calls are TRBV11-1 and TRBJ2-7; TRBD1 agrees at 8 bases. Germline CDR1 is SGHAT and CDR2 is FQDESV (reference sequence). The V gene end was trimmed by 1 base and the J gene end by 2 bases; junction bases not matched to a gene: 1. There are 14 residues in the CDR3. The CDR3 DNA reads TGTGCCAGCAGCTTAGGACAGGGGCCCTACGAGCAGTACTTC. Protein sequence: CASSLGQGPYEQYF.